Following are 21 T cell receptor beta chains from one sample sequenced in a study of shared clonotypes between healthy human individuals. Naive CD8 populations comprised CD45RO-negative cells positively selected for CCR7, excluding terminally differentiated effector memory CD45RA+ cells. Profiling relied on immunoSEQ multiplex PCR, and the TCRdb table lists in-frame clones only, not all of them. The sample records roughly 890,000 clones, almost 95% being singletons. The sequenced sample consisted of naive CD8+ T cells sorted from blood. Receptors were obtained from a man younger than 40 in good health.

This chain links TRBV5-1 with TRBJ2-7; 9 bases line up with TRBD1. The CDR3 extends over 15 amino acids. J lost 3 bases, V lost 5 bases, and 9 bases had no gene match. Germline CDR1 reads SGHRS; CDR2 reads YFSETQ. The CDR3, as DNA: TGCGCCAGCAGGGAAGGGACAGGGAATTTCTACGAGCAGTACTTC. It is translated as CASREGTGNFYEQYF.

This chain connects TRBV5-4 to TRBJ2-7, with D tentatively TRBD2 (6 bases). V was clipped by 1 base and J by 3 bases, with 14 bases between them. Germline V gives CDR1 SGHNT, CDR2 YYREEE (reference sequence). This CDR3 spans 15 amino acids. The CDR3 DNA sequence: TGTGCCAGCAGCTTGTCCCCGGATAGCGGCTACGAGCAGTACTTC. It translates to CASSLSPDSGYEQYF.

The chain employs TRBV6-1 and TRBJ2-7; the match to TRBD1 covers 8 bases. Per the germline V gene, CDR1 is MNHNS and CDR2 is SASEGT. Trimming at V came to 4 bases and at J to 0 bases, leaving 5 bases not matched to a gene. This CDR3 contains 15 residues. The chain's CDR3 is CASSVTGQGSYEQYF. For the CDR3, the DNA is TGTGCCAGCAGTGTTACTGGACAGGGCTCCTACGAGCAGTACTTC.

As concerns this clone: Other DNA sequences in the same sample also yield this CDR3. The V gene is TRBV27, the J gene TRBJ2-7; 9 positions agree with TRBD1. The CDR3 extends over 15 amino acids. The trim removed 5 bases at V and 3 bases at J, leaving 8 bases unmatched. Germline V gives CDR1 MNHEY, CDR2 SMNVEV (reference sequence). The CDR3 nucleotides are TGTGCCAGCAGTCTCACCGGGACAGGGTACTACGAGCAGTACTTC. Encoded protein: CASSLTGTGYYEQYF.

The count of this clone is one. This sequence joins TRBV7-9 and TRBJ1-2, with D possibly TRBD1 on 5 matching bases. V lost 1 base to trimming and J lost 8 bases, with 11 bases between them. This CDR3 spans 13 amino acids. The germline V gene encodes CDR1 SEHNR and CDR2 FQNEAQ (reference sequence). CDR3 sequence (DNA): TGTGCCAGCAGCTTAGGCGGGGACCGGGGCTACACCTTC. It translates to CASSLGGDRGYTF.

The CDR3 reads CASSPPAGGRESTDTQYF. In nucleotides, the CDR3 is TGTGCCAGCTCACCCCCAGCGGGAGGACGGGAGAGCACAGATACGCAGTATTTT. The V and J genes are TRBV18 and TRBJ2-3, with 9 bases identical to TRBD2. Trimming at V came to 3 bases and at J to 0 bases, leaving 10 bases not matched to a gene. This CDR3 is 18 amino acids long. CDR1 is KGHSH and CDR2 is LQKENI in the germline V gene.

The chain links TRBV6-6 to TRBJ1-5; D is perhaps TRBD1 (5 bases). Germline V gene lookup returns CDR1 MNHNY and CDR2 SVGAGI (reference sequence). This CDR3 comprises 15 residues. Trimming stripped 0 bases from V and 4 bases from J, with 10 bases between. Written as DNA, the CDR3 is TGTGCCAGCAGTTACTCTGAGGGGCTAAATCAGCCCCAGCATTTT. Its translation: CASSYSEGLNQPQHF.

The chain links TRBV7-6 to TRBJ2-5; D is ambiguous. Germline V gene sequence: CDR1 SGHVS, CDR2 FNYEAQ. The CDR3 sequence is 14 residues long. Trimming left V 1 base short and J 1 base short, with 7 bases between. CDR3 nucleotides: TGTGCCAGCAGCTTAGAAACTATCCAAGAGACCCAGTACTTC. It codes for CASSLETIQETQYF.

The chain is built from TRBV5-5 and TRBJ2-1; D perhaps matches TRBD1 (6 bases). CDR3 length: 17 residues. The ends were cut back, 2 bases at V and 4 bases at J, with 19 bases in the middle. Germline V CDR1 and CDR2: SGHKS, YYEKEE (reference sequence). The CDR3 bases are TGTGCCAGCAGCTTCCGGACAGTTCCCAGACAGTACAATGAGCAGTTCTTC. Its protein product is CASSFRTVPRQYNEQFF. The full variable domain, completed using reference TRBV5-5 and TRBJ2-1, is DAGVTQSPTHLIKTRGQQVTLRCSPISGHKSVSWYQQVLGQGPQFIFQYYEKEERGRGNFPDRFSARQFPNYSSELNVNALLLGDSALYLCASSFRTVPRQYNEQFFGPGTRLTVL.

This chain uses TRBV10-1 with TRBJ2-2; 7 nucleotides agree with TRBD1. Germline V gene sequence: CDR1 WNHNN, CDR2 SYGVQD (reference sequence). There are 15 residues in the CDR3. Trimming cost V 3 bases and J 1 base; bases outside gene matches: 2. CDR3 bases: TGCGCCAGCAGTGACCGGGACAGGAACACCGGGGAGCTGTTTTTT. It encodes CASSDRDRNTGELFF.

This clone was seen a single time. This sequence joins TRBV7-9 and TRBJ2-7; the D gene is possibly TRBD2 (5 bases). The CDR3 totals 14 residues. V was clipped by 5 bases and J by 2 bases, with 13 bases between them. Per the germline V gene, CDR1 is SEHNR and CDR2 is FQNEAQ (reference sequence). For the CDR3, the DNA is TGTGCCAGCAGCCACAGCCGGACTGCCTACGAGCAGTACTTC. Translating gives CASSHSRTAYEQYF.

The genes are TRBV27 and TRBJ2-5; D gene ambiguous. CDR3 size: 15 residues. Germline CDR1 MNHEY, CDR2 SMNVEV (reference sequence). Trimming stripped 0 bases from V and 1 base from J, with 9 bases between. In DNA form, the CDR3 reads TGTGCCAGCAGTTTATCGATTACGCTCCAAGAGACCCAGTACTTC. Translating gives CASSLSITLQETQYF.

This CDR3 reads CASSLQREGQETQYF. CDR3 nucleotide sequence: TGTGCCAGCAGTTTGCAGCGGGAGGGGCAAGAGACCCAGTACTTC. This sequence joins TRBV28 and TRBJ2-5; 10 bases agree with TRBD2. The V gene's germline CDR1 is MDHEN and CDR2 SYDVKM. Trimming took 3 bases from V and 2 from J; bases not matched to a gene: 3. The CDR3 has 15 residues. Full variable domain (outside the CDR3, taken from reference TRBV28 and TRBJ2-5): DVKVTQSSRYLVKRTGEKVFLECVQDMDHENMFWYRQDPGLGLRLIYFSYDVKMKEKGDIPEGYSVSREKKERFSLILESASTNQTSMYLCASSLQREGQETQYFGPGTRLLVL.

This chain joins TRBV7-6 and TRBJ2-1, with TRBD2 identical over 8 bases. The CDR3 extends over 16 amino acids. V was clipped by 1 base and J by 2 bases; unmatched bases: 4. Germline CDR1 SGHVS, CDR2 FNYEAQ. The CDR3: CASSLDLSGTYNEQFF. CDR3 bases: TGTGCCAGCAGCTTAGATCTTAGCGGGACCTACAATGAGCAGTTCTTC.

About this clone itself: The same CDR3 also results from other DNA sequences found in this sample. The J gene is TRBJ2-7, the V gene TRBV19; a weak D match, TRBD1 (5 bases). The CDR3 loop spans 14 amino acids. V dropped 2 bases and J dropped 1 base, with 9 bases sitting between them. Germline loops: CDR1 LNHDA, CDR2 SQIVND (reference sequence). CDR3 coding DNA: TGTGCCAGTAGTATACAGGGTGCTTCCTACGAGCAGTACTTC. Translating it yields CASSIQGASYEQYF.

This clone was found a few times. The chain links TRBV19 to TRBJ2-5, with 7 bases that match TRBD1. The V and J ends lost 3 bases and 1 base, in that order; junction bases with no gene match: 5. The V gene's germline CDR1 is LNHDA and CDR2 SQIVND (reference sequence). The CDR3 spans 15 residues. The CDR3 protein is CASSIAGDSQETQYF. CDR3 bases: TGTGCCAGTAGTATTGCTGGGGACAGCCAAGAGACCCAGTACTTC.

The chain has TRBV4-3 and TRBJ2-2; 13 bases match TRBD2. In germline, CDR1 is LGHNA, CDR2 YSLEER. The CDR3 is made up of 18 amino acids. With V trimmed by 4 bases and J by 5 bases, 10 bases remained unmatched. CDR3 nucleotides: TGCGCCAGCAGCCCTGTCGGACTAGCGGGAGAGGTTACCGGGGAGCTGTTTTTT. It specifies CASSPVGLAGEVTGELFF.

V is TRBV7-9 and J is TRBJ2-2; 15 bases align to TRBD2. The CDR3 covers 18 residues. Looked up from germline, CDR1 is SEHNR and CDR2 is FQNEAQ (reference sequence). The junction had 6 bases not matched to a gene; V was cut back by 2 bases and J by 5 bases. CDR3 sequence reads: CASSLTGTSGRWTGELFF. CDR3 in DNA: TGTGCCAGCAGCTTAACCGGGACTAGCGGGAGGTGGACCGGGGAGCTGTTTTTT.

The V call is TRBV4-3, the J call TRBJ2-2; maybe TRBD2 (6 bases). V was shortened by 1 base and J by 6 bases, with 15 bases between the two germline ends. The germline CDR1 and CDR2 sequences are LGHNA and YSLEER. CDR3 length: 16 amino acids. CDR3 loop: CASSQGTILVAGELFF. In DNA form, the CDR3 reads TGCGCCAGCAGCCAAGGGACTATTTTGGTGGCCGGGGAGCTGTTTTTT.

The rearrangement joins TRBV4-3 to TRBJ2-7; unclear D gene. This CDR3 region has 15 residues. The V and J ends lost 3 bases and 3 bases respectively, with 15 bases between them. CDR1 and CDR2 (germline): LGHNA, YSLEER. Here the CDR3 DNA reads TGCGCCAGCAGCCACCTTAGCAGCCCTGGCTACGAGCAGTACTTC. Its translation is CASSHLSSPGYEQYF.

The chain couples TRBV5-1 to TRBJ2-7; tentative D call: TRBD2 (6 bases). The CDR3 loop spans 15 amino acids. Looked up from germline, CDR1 is SGHRS and CDR2 is YFSETQ. Deletions cut 0 bases from V and 5 bases from J, with 15 bases between. CDR3 coding DNA: TGCGCCAGCAGCTTGGCGCTTCAGGGAGGTCACGAGCAGTACTTC. This gives the protein CASSLALQGGHEQYF.